A single sample gave rise to the 18 T cell receptor beta chains below, sequenced in a study of early T cells in non-severe SARS-CoV-2 infection (dated by TCRdb to the early 2020s). Library preparation used 5' RACE. Reads for this sample came from a NextSeq 500. The public reads were run again by TCRdb, first through fastp at Q25 and then through MiXCR, and only productive beta chains were kept. Every entry covers one CDR3 protein and lists the most common genes and DNA from its rows. The sample table holds 35,000 to 45,000 distinct CDR3 sequences, of which around 6.5% were seen once. Around a quarter of the sample goes to the ten largest clones. The sample consisted of whole blood, taken at baseline. These receptor sequences come from an adult who was a healthcare worker with PCR-confirmed SARS-CoV-2 infection or an uninfected control (not recorded which).

This clonotype was counted at least ten times. The V and J genes are TRBV2 and TRBJ2-1; D assignment may be TRBD1 or TRBD2 (5 bases each). Trimming cost V 8 bases and J 9 bases, with 20 bases left between them. Germline CDR1 and CDR2: SNHLY and FYNNEI. The CDR3 has 14 amino acids. This chain's CDR3 is CASLPQGPPPEQFF. The CDR3 region has the DNA TGTGCCAGCCTACCCCAGGGACCCCCTCCTGAGCAGTTCTTC.

There are a few counts of this clonotype. This chain uses TRBV4-1 with TRBJ2-1; TRBD2 matches at 8 bases. Germline CDR1 and CDR2: MGHRA and YSYEKL. With V trimmed by 0 bases and J by 6 bases, 7 bases remained unmatched. This CDR3 has 16 amino acids. Here the CDR3 DNA reads TGCGCCAGCAGCCAAGAGATCCTAGCGGGTAGCAATGAGCAGTTCTTC. Encoded protein: CASSQEILAGSNEQFF.

This clonotype appeared a few times. The J gene is TRBJ1-3, the V gene TRBV12-3 or TRBV12-4; D is uncertain. The CDR3 has 13 amino acids. The germline V and J ends were trimmed by 6 bases and 8 bases, with 14 bases remaining between them. The CDR3 region is CASRGLGMDTIYF. CDR3 DNA sequence: TGTGCCAGCAGAGGACTAGGGATGGACACCATATATTTT.

This clonotype was seen ten or more times. This sequence joins TRBV4-2 and TRBJ2-7; tentative D call: TRBD1 (5 bases). The CDR3 contains 15 residues. The V end lost 4 bases, the J end lost 3 bases, and 16 bases lay between the germline ends. Germline V lookup: CDR1 LGHNA, CDR2 YNFKEQ. Here the CDR3 reads CASSRPTESFYEQYF. DNA for the CDR3: TGTGCCAGCAGCCGACCGACAGAGTCTTTCTACGAGCAGTACTTC.

This clonotype was recorded once. V gene TRBV11-2 combines with J gene TRBJ1-1; D perhaps matches TRBD1 (5 bases). Germline V lookup: CDR1 SGHAT, CDR2 FQNNGV. CDR3 length equals 15 residues. V was pared by 1 base and J by 0 bases, with 9 bases between. For the CDR3, the DNA is TGTGCCAGCAGCTTAGGGGCAGGGATGAACACTGAAGCTTTCTTT. This encodes CASSLGAGMNTEAFF.

This clonotype has more than one count but fewer than ten. V and J are TRBV9 and TRBJ1-4; D is unresolved. Germline V gene data show CDR1 as SGDLS and CDR2 as YYNGEE. V dropped 1 base and J dropped 8 bases, with 15 bases sitting between them. The CDR3 loop spans 15 amino acids. CDR3 in amino acids: CASSVYDGPGEKLFF. The CDR3 DNA sequence: TGTGCCAGCAGCGTATACGACGGTCCTGGGGAAAAACTGTTTTTT.

This clonotype was counted only a few times. This sequence joins TRBV30 and TRBJ1-1; D gene unclear. CDR1 GTSNPN and CDR2 SVGIG come from the germline V gene (reference sequence). V was pared by 5 bases and J by 6 bases, with 16 bases between. The CDR3 extends over 13 amino acids. CDR3: CAWSTMGGAEAFF. The CDR3 DNA reads as TGTGCCTGGTCCACCATGGGCGGCGCTGAAGCTTTCTTT.

V usage is TRBV20-1 and J usage is TRBJ2-7; the match to TRBD2 covers 7 bases. This CDR3 has 14 amino acids. Germline lookup yields CDR1 DFQATT and CDR2 SNEGSKA (reference sequence). V lost 3 bases, J lost 0 bases, and 5 bases stayed unmatched. Here the CDR3 reads CSASGEGFSYEQYF. CDR3 coding DNA: TGCAGTGCTAGTGGGGAGGGGTTCTCCTACGAGCAGTACTTC.

In this sample, this clonotype turned up many times. The chain joins TRBV3-1 to TRBJ1-2; D is undetermined. The CDR3 loop spans 14 amino acids. V lost 1 base, J lost 0 bases, and 6 bases lay in between. Per the germline V gene, CDR1 is LGHDT and CDR2 is YNNKEL (reference sequence). Here the CDR3 DNA reads TGTGCCAGCAGCCAAGGTTCGGCTAACTATGGCTACACCTTC. This translates into CASSQGSANYGYTF.

This clonotype was found many times. The genes are TRBV3-1 and TRBJ1-1; unclear D gene. The germline V gene encodes CDR1 LGHDT and CDR2 YNNKEL (reference sequence). The CDR3 sequence is 13 residues long. With 2 bases removed from V and 1 base from J, the gap between germline ends came to 5 bases. DNA of the CDR3: TGTGCCAGCAGCCAACTCAGGAACACTGAAGCTTTCTTT. It encodes CASSQLRNTEAFF. The full variable domain, rest sourced from reference TRBV3-1 and TRBJ1-1, is DTAVSQTPKYLVTQMGNDKSIKCEQNLGHDTMYWYKQDSKKFLKIMFSYNNKELIINETVPNRFSPKSPDKAHLNLHINSLELGDSAVYFCASSQLRNTEAFFGQGTRLTVV.

This clonotype was recorded at least ten times. V usage is TRBV24-1 and J usage is TRBJ1-1; D is perhaps TRBD1 (5 bases). The CDR3 covers 12 residues. Germline V CDR1 and CDR2: KGHDR, SFDVKD. V lost 6 bases, J lost 5 bases, and 9 bases lay in between. The CDR3 protein is CATSRKGTEAFF. The CDR3 DNA reads as TGTGCCACCAGTCGAAAGGGGACTGAAGCTTTCTTT.

The genes are TRBV7-9 and TRBJ1-1, with TRBD1 matching 9 bases. With 3 bases clipped from V and 12 bases from J, the junction kept 5 bases outside the gene matches. This CDR3 region has 12 residues. The germline V gene has CDR1 SEHNR and CDR2 FQNEAQ (reference sequence). CDR3 DNA sequence: TGTGCCAGCAGCTTGACAGGGGGAACATCTTTCTTT. Encoded protein: CASSLTGGTSFF.

The chain recombines TRBV19 with TRBJ2-3, with 9 positions matching TRBD2. CDR1 LNHDA and CDR2 SQIVND come from the germline V gene (reference sequence). CDR3 length: 14 residues. V lost 6 bases to trimming and J lost 3 bases; unmatched junction nucleotides: 4. The CDR3, as DNA: TGTGCCAGTAGGGCGGGAGGGCCGACAGATACGCAGTATTTT. Encoded protein: CASRAGGPTDTQYF.

This clonotype was detected only a few times. The chain employs TRBV28 and TRBJ1-6; D call uncertain. CDR1 and CDR2 from the germline V gene are MDHEN and SYDVKM. V lost 7 bases and J 5 bases, leaving 15 bases between the germline ends. The CDR3 totals 15 residues. This CDR3 reads CASTMGRIDNSPLHF. The CDR3 region has the DNA TGTGCCAGCACCATGGGCAGAATTGATAATTCACCCCTCCACTTT.

By proportion, this clonotype is medium-sized (0.01 to 0.1%). CDR3 in DNA: TGTGCCAGCAGCCTGCAAGGGGCTGGGGCCAACGTCCTGACTTTC. Translating gives CASSLQGAGANVLTF. The chain uses TRBV11-2 and TRBJ2-6; D perhaps matches TRBD1 (5 bases). The CDR3 is made up of 15 amino acids. The V gene lost 5 bases and the J gene lost 2 bases, with 10 bases spanning the gap. Germline CDR1 and CDR2: SGHAT and FQNNGV.

This chain connects TRBV10-3 to TRBJ2-7; 8 bases agree with TRBD1. V lost 4 bases, J lost 0 bases, and 5 bases stayed unmatched. Germline V lookup: CDR1 ENHRY, CDR2 SYGVKD. The CDR3 spans 15 residues. The CDR3 DNA sequence: TGTGCCATCAGTGCGGGGACAGGCATCTCCTACGAGCAGTACTTC. This translates into CAISAGTGISYEQYF.

J is TRBJ2-2 and V is TRBV29-1, with D possibly matching TRBD2 (5 bases). CDR3 length: 11 amino acids. Germline CDR1 and CDR2: SQVTM and ANQGSEA. The CDR3 sequence: CTGKITGELFF. CDR3 DNA: TGCACCGGGAAGATCACCGGGGAGCTGTTTTTT.

This clonotype was observed a few times. The rearrangement joins TRBV10-3 to TRBJ2-7, with 7 bases lining up with TRBD1. J lost 6 bases, V lost 6 bases, and 11 bases had no gene match. The CDR3 spans 14 residues. Germline loops: CDR1 ENHRY, CDR2 SYGVKD. The CDR3 is CAISDMKTGSEQYF. The CDR3 bases are TGTGCCATCAGCGATATGAAGACAGGGTCCGAGCAGTACTTC.